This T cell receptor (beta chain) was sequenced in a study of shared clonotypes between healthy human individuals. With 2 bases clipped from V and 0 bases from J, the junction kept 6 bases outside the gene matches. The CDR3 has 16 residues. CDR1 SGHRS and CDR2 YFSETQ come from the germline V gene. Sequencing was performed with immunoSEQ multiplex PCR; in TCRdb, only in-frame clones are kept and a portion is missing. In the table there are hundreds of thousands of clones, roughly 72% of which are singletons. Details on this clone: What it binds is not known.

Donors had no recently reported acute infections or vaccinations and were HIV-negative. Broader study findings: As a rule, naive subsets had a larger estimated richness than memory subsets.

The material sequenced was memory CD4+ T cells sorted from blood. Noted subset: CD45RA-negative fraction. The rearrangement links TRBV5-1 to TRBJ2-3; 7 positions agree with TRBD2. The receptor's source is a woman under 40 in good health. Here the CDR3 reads CASSFLSGPSTDTQYF. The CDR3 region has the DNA TGCGCCAGCAGCTTTCTTAGCGGGCCTAGCACAGATACGCAGTATTTT. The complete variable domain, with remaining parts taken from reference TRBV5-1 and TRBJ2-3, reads KAGVTQTPRYLIKTRGQQVTLSCSPISGHRSVSWYQQTPGQGLQFLFEYFSETQRNKGNFPGRFSGRQFSNSRSEMNVSTLELGDSALYLCASSFLSGPSTDTQYFGPGTRLTVL.